This TCR beta chain emerged from a study of T cell responses to AZD1222 COVID-19 vaccine. The sample holds one count of this clone. Its antigen is as yet unknown. Clones were read by immunoSEQ multiplex PCR, and TCRdb kept only the in-frame ones, dropping some. The table shows about 160,000 clones, with about 89% occurring only once. Study conclusions and caveats: Spike-wide coverage was observed for vaccine-associated CD4 TCRs, with dominant responses at 160-218 and 743-854. Spike-specific TCR breadth rose after two AZD1222 doses, and depth rose as well. All repertoire sampling was performed exclusively after the peak T cell response.

Germline values: CDR1 SGHTA, CDR2 FQGNSA. This CDR3 has 15 residues. The J segment lost 5 bases and the V segment lost 5 bases, leaving 12 bases of the junction unmatched. The sample was peripheral blood, taken on day 0 of AZD1222 vaccination. The receptor comes from an adult in good health. The genes are TRBV7-2 and TRBJ2-7; TRBD2 aligns across 7 bases. The CDR3 region has the DNA TGTGCCAGCAGCCCTAGGGGAGGGCGGGTTGACGAGCAGTACTTC. Amino acids: CASSPRGGRVDEQYF.